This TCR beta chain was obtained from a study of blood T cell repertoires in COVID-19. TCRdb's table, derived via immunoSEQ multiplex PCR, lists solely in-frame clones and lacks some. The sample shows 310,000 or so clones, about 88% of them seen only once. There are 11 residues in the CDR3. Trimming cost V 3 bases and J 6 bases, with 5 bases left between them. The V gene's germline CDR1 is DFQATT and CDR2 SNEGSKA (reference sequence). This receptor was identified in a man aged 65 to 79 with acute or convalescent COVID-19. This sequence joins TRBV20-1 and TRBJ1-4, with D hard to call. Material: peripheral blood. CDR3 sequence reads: CSASRYEKLFF. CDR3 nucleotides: TGCAGTGCTAGCCGGTATGAAAAACTGTTTTTT.